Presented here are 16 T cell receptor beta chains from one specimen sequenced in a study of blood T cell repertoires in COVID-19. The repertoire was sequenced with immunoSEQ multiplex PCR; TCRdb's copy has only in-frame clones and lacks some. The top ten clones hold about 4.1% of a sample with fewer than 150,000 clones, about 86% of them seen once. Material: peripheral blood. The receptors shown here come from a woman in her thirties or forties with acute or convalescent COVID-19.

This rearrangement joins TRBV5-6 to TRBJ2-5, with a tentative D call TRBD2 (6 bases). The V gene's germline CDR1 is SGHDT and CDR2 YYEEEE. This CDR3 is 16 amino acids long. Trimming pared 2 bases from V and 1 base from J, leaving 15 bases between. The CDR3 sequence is CASSFRSSSVQETQYF. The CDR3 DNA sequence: TGTGCCAGCAGCTTTAGGTCGTCTAGCGTCCAAGAGACCCAGTACTTC.

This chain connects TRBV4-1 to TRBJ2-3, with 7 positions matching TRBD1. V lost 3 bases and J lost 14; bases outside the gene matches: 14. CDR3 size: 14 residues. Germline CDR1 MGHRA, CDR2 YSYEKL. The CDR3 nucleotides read TGCGCCAGCAGCCAGATCCGGGACAGTAGCGCCGGGTATTTT. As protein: CASSQIRDSSAGYF.

The CDR3, as DNA: TGCGCCAGCAGCTTCACCTTGGGGACAGGGGCTAACTATGGCTACACCTTC. This sequence encodes CASSFTLGTGANYGYTF. The rearrangement uses TRBV5-1 and TRBJ1-2, with 10 bases aligning to TRBD1. CDR3 length equals 17 residues. CDR1 SGHRS and CDR2 YFSETQ come from the germline V gene. The V segment lost 2 bases and the J segment 0 bases; nucleotides outside the gene matches: 7.

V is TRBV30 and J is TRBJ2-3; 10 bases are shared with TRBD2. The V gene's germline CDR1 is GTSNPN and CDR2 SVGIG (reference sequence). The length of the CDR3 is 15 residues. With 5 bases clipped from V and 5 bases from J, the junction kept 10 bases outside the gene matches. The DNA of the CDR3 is TGTGCCTGGCAAACTTTAGCGGGAGGCAGAGATACGCAGTATTTT. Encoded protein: CAWQTLAGGRDTQYF.

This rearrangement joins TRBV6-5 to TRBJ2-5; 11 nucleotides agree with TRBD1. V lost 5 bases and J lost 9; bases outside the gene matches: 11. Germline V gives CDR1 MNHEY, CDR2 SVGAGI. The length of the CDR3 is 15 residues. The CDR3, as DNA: TGTGCCAGCAGTCTTCCCGGGACAGGGGGGAGGGCCCAGTACTTC. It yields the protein CASSLPGTGGRAQYF.

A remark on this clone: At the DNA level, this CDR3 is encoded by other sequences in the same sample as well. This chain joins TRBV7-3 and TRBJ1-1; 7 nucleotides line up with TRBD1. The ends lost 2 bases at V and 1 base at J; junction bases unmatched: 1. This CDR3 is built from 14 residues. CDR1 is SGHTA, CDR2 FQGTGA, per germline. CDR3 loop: CASSLQGGNTEAFF. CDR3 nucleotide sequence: TGTGCCAGCAGCTTACAGGGGGGGAACACTGAAGCTTTCTTT.

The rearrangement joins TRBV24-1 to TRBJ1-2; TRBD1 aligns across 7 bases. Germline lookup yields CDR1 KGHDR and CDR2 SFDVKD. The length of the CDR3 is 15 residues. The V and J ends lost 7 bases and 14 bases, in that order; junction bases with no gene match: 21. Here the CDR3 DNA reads TGTGCCACCAGGGGCCGGGACAGTAAAGGCTATGTTGGAACCTTC. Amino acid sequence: CATRGRDSKGYVGTF.

Here the CDR3 reads CASSFKGSGTGGTNEKLFF. CDR3 nucleotides: TGTGCCAGCAGTTTTAAGGGCTCCGGGACAGGGGGCACTAATGAAAAACTGTTTTTT. This chain joins TRBV27 and TRBJ1-4; TRBD1 matches at 12 bases. Trimming cost V 3 bases and J 2 bases; bases outside gene matches: 10. Germline V gives CDR1 MNHEY, CDR2 SMNVEV (reference sequence). The CDR3 sequence is 19 residues long.

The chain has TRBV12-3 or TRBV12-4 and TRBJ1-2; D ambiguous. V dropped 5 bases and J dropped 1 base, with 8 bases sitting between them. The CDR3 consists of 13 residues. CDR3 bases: TGTGCCAGCAGTCGGGATCTTAACTATGGCTACACCTTC. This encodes CASSRDLNYGYTF.

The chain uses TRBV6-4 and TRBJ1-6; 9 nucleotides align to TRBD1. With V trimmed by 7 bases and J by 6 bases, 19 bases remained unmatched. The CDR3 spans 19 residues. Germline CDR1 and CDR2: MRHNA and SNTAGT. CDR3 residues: CASTLKKSAPDRGNSPLHF. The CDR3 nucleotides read TGTGCCAGCACCCTAAAAAAGAGTGCCCCGGACAGGGGTAATTCACCCCTCCACTTT.

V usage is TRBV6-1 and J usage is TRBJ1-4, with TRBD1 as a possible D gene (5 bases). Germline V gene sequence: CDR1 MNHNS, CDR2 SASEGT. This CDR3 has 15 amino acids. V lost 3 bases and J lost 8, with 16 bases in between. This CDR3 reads CASSEDRGDLEKLFF. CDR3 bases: TGTGCCAGCAGTGAGGATCGGGGGGATCTGGAAAAACTGTTTTTT.

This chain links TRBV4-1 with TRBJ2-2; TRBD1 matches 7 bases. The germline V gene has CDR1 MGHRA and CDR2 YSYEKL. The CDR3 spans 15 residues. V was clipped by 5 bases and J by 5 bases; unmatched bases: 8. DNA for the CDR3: TGCGCCAGCAGCATTCGACAGGGCGGAACCGGGGAGCTGTTTTTT. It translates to CASSIRQGGTGELFF.

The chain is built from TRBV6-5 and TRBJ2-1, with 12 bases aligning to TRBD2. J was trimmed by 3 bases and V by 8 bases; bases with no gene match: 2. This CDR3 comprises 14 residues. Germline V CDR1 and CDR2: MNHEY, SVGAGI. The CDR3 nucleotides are TGTGCCAGCCAGACTAGCGGGAGCTACAATGAGCAGTTCTTC. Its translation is CASQTSGSYNEQFF.

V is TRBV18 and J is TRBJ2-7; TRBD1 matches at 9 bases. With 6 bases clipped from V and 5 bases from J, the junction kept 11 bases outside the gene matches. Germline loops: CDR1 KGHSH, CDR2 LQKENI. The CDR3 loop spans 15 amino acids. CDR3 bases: TGTGCCAGCTCCCGCACGGGACAGGGTCGAAACGAGCAGTACTTC. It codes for CASSRTGQGRNEQYF.

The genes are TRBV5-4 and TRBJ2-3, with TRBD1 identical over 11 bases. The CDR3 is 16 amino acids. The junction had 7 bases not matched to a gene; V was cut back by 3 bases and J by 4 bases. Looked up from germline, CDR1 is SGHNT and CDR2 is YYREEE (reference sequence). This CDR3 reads CASSWKGTGGSDTQYF. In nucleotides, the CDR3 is TGTGCCAGCAGCTGGAAGGGGACAGGGGGTTCAGATACGCAGTATTTT.

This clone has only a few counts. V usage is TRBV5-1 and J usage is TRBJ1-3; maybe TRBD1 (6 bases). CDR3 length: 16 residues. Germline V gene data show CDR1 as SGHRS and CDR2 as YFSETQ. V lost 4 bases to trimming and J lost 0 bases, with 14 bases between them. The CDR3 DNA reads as TGCGCCAGCAGCGAACAGCAACAGGGCTCTGGAAACACCATATATTTT. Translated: CASSEQQQGSGNTIYF.